The 14 T cell receptor beta chains reported below all come from one sample, sequenced in a study of T cell repertoires in cytomegalovirus infection. Via MiXCR, TCRdb re-called the reads, giving one row per CDR3 protein. The data hold 300,000 to 400,000 distinct CDR3 sequences, with around 9.5% observed a single time. Source material: PBMCs. Every receptor here comes from a human donor in good health (CMV status not recorded). Some clones in this sample may be carry-over from other donors' samples.

This clonotype occurred many times. J is TRBJ2-1 and V is TRBV6-1; 8 bases match TRBD1. From germline, CDR1 is MNHNS and CDR2 SASEGT. The CDR3 loop spans 13 amino acids. J gave up 15 bases and V 4 bases, and 11 bases lay outside the gene matches. For the CDR3, the DNA is TGTGCCAGCAGTGGGGGACAGGTCCACAAGCGGTTCTTC. Its protein is CASSGGQVHKRFF.

V and J are TRBV7-7 and TRBJ2-1; no definite D call. The CDR3 is made up of 13 amino acids. Trimming took 1 base from V and 8 from J, leaving 9 bases between them. The germline V gene has CDR1 SSHAT and CDR2 FNYEAQ (reference sequence). The CDR3 DNA reads as TGTGCCAGCAGCTTAGGTCCTACGGATGAGCAGTTCTTC. It codes for CASSLGPTDEQFF.

This clonotype was counted many times. The CDR3 DNA reads TGTGCCAGCAGCCTCTCCTTTGTTTCCTACGAGCAGTACTTC. Protein product: CASSLSFVSYEQYF. The chain employs TRBV7-9 and TRBJ2-7; D is uncertain. This CDR3 spans 14 amino acids. CDR1 is SEHNR, CDR2 FQNEAQ, per germline (reference sequence). Trimming removed 5 bases from V and 1 base from J, with 12 bases in between.

This clonotype was seen repeatedly, ten times or more. The V and J genes are TRBV7-2 and TRBJ2-5; 8 bases agree with TRBD2. V dropped 1 base and J dropped 2; count of bases not matched to a gene: 3. CDR1 SGHTA and CDR2 FQGNSA come from the germline V gene. The CDR3 extends over 15 amino acids. CDR3 coding DNA: TGTGCCAGCAGCTTAGACGCGGGGGGACAAGAGACCCAGTACTTC. Translated: CASSLDAGGQETQYF.

CDR3 in DNA: TGTGCCACCAGCACCAGGGGGCAGGCTAACTATGGCTACACCTTC. Translated: CATSTRGQANYGYTF. This chain links TRBV15 with TRBJ1-2, with 8 bases matching TRBD1. Germline V gives CDR1 LNHNV, CDR2 YYDKDF (reference sequence). The CDR3 covers 15 residues. V was clipped by 4 bases and J by 0 bases; unmatched bases: 4.

This clonotype was found a few times. The rearrangement links TRBV10-3 to TRBJ1-1; tentative D call: TRBD1 (5 bases). The V gene lost 6 bases and the J gene lost 0 bases, with 14 bases spanning the gap. CDR3 length equals 15 residues. Germline CDR1 is ENHRY and CDR2 is SYGVKD. CDR3 DNA: TGTGCCATCAGCGGGTCGGGGGGATTGAACACTGAAGCTTTCTTT. This encodes CAISGSGGLNTEAFF.

This clonotype was seen ten or more times. The rearrangement links TRBV28 to TRBJ2-1; 7 bases are shared with TRBD1. V shed 5 bases, J shed 5 bases, and the junction held 3 bases outside the gene matches. Germline assignment: CDR1 MDHEN and CDR2 SYDVKM. The CDR3 runs to 13 residues. The CDR3 loop is CASSTTGDNEQFF. CDR3 DNA sequence: TGTGCCAGCAGTACCACAGGGGACAATGAGCAGTTCTTC.

In this sample, this clonotype turned up a few times. This rearrangement joins TRBV7-8 to TRBJ1-2; 7 positions agree with TRBD1. The CDR3 runs 15 residues. In germline, CDR1 is SGHVS, CDR2 FQNEAQ. J lost 4 bases, V lost 5 bases, and 10 bases had no gene match. CDR3 DNA: TGTGCCAGCAGCCCATACAGGGGTGGAGGCTATGGCTACACCTTC. This sequence encodes CASSPYRGGGYGYTF.

CDR3 DNA sequence: TGTGCCAGCAGCTTAGGGGGGGGGCAACAGTACTATGGCTACACCTTC. Translation gives CASSLGGGQQYYGYTF. This chain connects TRBV7-2 to TRBJ1-2; D perhaps matches TRBD1 (6 bases). The length of the CDR3 is 16 residues. Germline lookup yields CDR1 SGHTA and CDR2 FQGNSA. With 1 base removed from V and 3 bases from J, the gap between germline ends came to 15 bases. The full variable domain, completed using reference TRBV7-2 and TRBJ1-2, is GAGVSQSPSNKVTEKGKDVELRCDPISGHTALYWYRQSLGQGLEFLIYFQGNSAPDKSGLPSDRFSAERTGGSVSTLTIQRTQQEDSAVYLCASSLGGGQQYYGYTFGSGTRLTVV.

The sample holds many counts of this clonotype. The CDR3 coding sequence is TGTGCCAGCAGTTCAGGGGGAGTAGCCTACGAGCAGTACTTC. Its protein product is CASSSGGVAYEQYF. The rearrangement links TRBV12-3 or TRBV12-4 to TRBJ2-7; 7 bases align to TRBD1. V lost 4 bases and J lost 2; bases outside the gene matches: 5. There are 14 residues in the CDR3.

This clonotype was counted between two and nine times. The J gene is TRBJ2-1, the V gene TRBV7-2; 8 positions agree with TRBD2. CDR1 and CDR2 from the germline V gene are SGHTA and FQGNSA. The CDR3 has 18 residues. Germline trimming cut 3 bases from V and 0 bases from J; bases unmatched to any gene: 10. This CDR3 reads CASSLGVGGGLSYNEQFF. For the CDR3, the DNA is TGTGCCAGCAGCTTGGGGGTCGGGGGGGGGCTCTCCTACAATGAGCAGTTCTTC.

Only a few counts were recorded for this clonotype. This chain links TRBV6-4 with TRBJ2-1; maybe TRBD1 (7 bases). The V end lost 4 bases, the J end lost 7 bases, and 17 bases lay between the germline ends. CDR1 and CDR2 (germline): MRHNA, SNTAGT. CDR3 length equals 15 residues. This chain's CDR3 is CASSAEAGRGNEQFF. For the CDR3, the DNA is TGTGCCAGCAGTGCCGAAGCGGGCAGGGGGAATGAGCAGTTCTTC.

The DNA of the CDR3 is TGTGCCAGCAGCTTAAATCTGGGGGCCTCCTACAATGAGCAGTTCTTC. Amino acid sequence: CASSLNLGASYNEQFF. The rearrangement uses TRBV11-1 and TRBJ2-1, with a weak D call TRBD1 (6 bases). Trimming shortened V by 2 bases and J by 0 bases, and 11 bases separated the two germline ends. Germline values: CDR1 SGHAT, CDR2 FQDESV (reference sequence). The CDR3 is 16 amino acids.

Many counts were recorded for this clonotype. This chain connects TRBV10-3 to TRBJ1-6; no definite D call. V was clipped by 6 bases and J by 6 bases, with 9 bases between them. The CDR3 sequence is 13 residues long. Germline loops: CDR1 ENHRY, CDR2 SYGVKD. Written as DNA, the CDR3 is TGTGCCATCAGCGAAGGGTCTAATTCACCCCTCCACTTT. It yields the protein CAISEGSNSPLHF.